The T cell receptor (beta chain) described here comes from a study of blood T cell repertoires in COVID-19. Study in general: The origin of the acute and convalescent COVID-19 samples was the United States, Italy and Spain. The cDNA or gDNA used as material had been derived from T cells, B-cell-depleted T cells, or PBMCs.

The CDR3 consists of 13 residues. Germline loops: CDR1 KGHDR, CDR2 SFDVKD. V lost 11 bases and J lost 5, with 14 bases in between. Seattle participants joined during active infection and were tracked over time. Methods used by the authors: Amplification with reference gene primers provided the estimates of nucleated cell counts. TCRdb keeps only in-frame clones here, not all; method: immunoSEQ multiplex PCR. V and J calls and clone size are those listed in that table; D and trimming were worked out from the DNA. The sample has approximately 500,000 clones; around nine tenths are singletons. Sequenced sample: peripheral blood. The J gene is TRBJ2-2, the V gene TRBV24-1; D might be TRBD1 (6 bases). The receptor's source is a woman aged 50 to 65 with COVID-19, enrolled during active disease. CDR3 region: CAMGHSRTGELFF. CDR3 nucleotides: TGTGCCATGGGACATTCTAGAACCGGGGAGCTGTTTTTT.